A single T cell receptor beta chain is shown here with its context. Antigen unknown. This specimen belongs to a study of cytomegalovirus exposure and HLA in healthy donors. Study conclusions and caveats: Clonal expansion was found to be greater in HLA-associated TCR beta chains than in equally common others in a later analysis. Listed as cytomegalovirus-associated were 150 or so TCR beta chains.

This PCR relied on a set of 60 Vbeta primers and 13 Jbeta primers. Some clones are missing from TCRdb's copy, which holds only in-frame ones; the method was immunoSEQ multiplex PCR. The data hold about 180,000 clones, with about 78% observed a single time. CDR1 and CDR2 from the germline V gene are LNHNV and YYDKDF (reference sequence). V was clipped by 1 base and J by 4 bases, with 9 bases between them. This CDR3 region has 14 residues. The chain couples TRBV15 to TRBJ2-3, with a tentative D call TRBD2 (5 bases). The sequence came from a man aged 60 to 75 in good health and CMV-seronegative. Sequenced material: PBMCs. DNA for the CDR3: TGTGCCACCAGCAGAGGAACTAGGGCAGATACGCAGTATTTT. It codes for CATSRGTRADTQYF.